The clone carrying this TCR beta chain was seen at least ten times. This record comes from a study of regulatory T cells in long-lasting Graves disease. The germline CDR1 and CDR2 sequences are MNHNS and SASEGT. V was trimmed by 8 bases and J by 3 bases, leaving 11 bases between them. The CDR3 extends over 13 amino acids. HTBI primers from iRepertoire and Arm-PCR of CDR3 regions yielded the TCR beta libraries. TCRdb reprocessed the multiplex PCR reads via MiXCR and lists one record per CDR3 protein. In the table there are around 460,000 distinct CDR3 sequences, 20% to 25% of which are singletons. Time point defined: persistent/refractory GD, antithyroid drugs over 5 years with positive TRAb. RNA isolated from PBMCs was used to make the TCR library.

The sequence came from a female donor with Graves disease. The chain is built from TRBV6-1 and TRBJ1-5; D is uncertain. Sample: peripheral blood mononuclear cells (PBMCs), taken when the disease was refractory, from a patient treated with antithyroid drugs. CDR3 sequence: CASSFQVNQPQHF. DNA of the CDR3: TGTGCCAGCTCGTTTCAGGTCAATCAGCCCCAGCATTTT.